This TCR beta chain appears in the sequencing data of a study of T cell responses to AZD1222 COVID-19 vaccine. V lost 4 bases to trimming and J lost 3 bases, with 3 bases between them. There are 11 residues in the CDR3. The V gene's germline CDR1 is LGHDT and CDR2 YNNKEL (reference sequence). This clone was recorded a few times. Assay used: immunoSEQ multiplex PCR; TCRdb lists only in-frame clones, some missing. The repertoire holds over 150,000 clones, with roughly nine tenths as singletons. The receptor's source is an adult in good health. This chain joins TRBV3-1 (or the pseudogene TRBV3-2) and TRBJ1-1; D not resolved. The sequencing here drew on peripheral blood, taken on day 0 of AZD1222 vaccination. As DNA, the CDR3 is TGTGCCAGCAGCCGAGACACTGAAGCTTTCTTT. Protein sequence: CASSRDTEAFF.